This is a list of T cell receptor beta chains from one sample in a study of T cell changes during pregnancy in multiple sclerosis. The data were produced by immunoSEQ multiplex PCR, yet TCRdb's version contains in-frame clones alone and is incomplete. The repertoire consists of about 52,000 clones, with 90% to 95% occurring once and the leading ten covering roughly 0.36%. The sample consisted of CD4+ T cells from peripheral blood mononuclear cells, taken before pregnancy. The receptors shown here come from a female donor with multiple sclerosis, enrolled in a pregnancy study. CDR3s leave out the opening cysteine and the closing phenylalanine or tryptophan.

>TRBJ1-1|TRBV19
ASQDRGRPEAF
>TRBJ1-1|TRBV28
ASSLLGDTEAF
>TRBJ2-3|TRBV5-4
ASSPTGGRTDTQY
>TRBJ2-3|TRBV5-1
ASSFPDRGPLTRGSPDTQY
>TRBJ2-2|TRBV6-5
ASRRQGIMTGELF
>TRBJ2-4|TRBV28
ASSPGGSLAKNIQY
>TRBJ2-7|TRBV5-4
ASSPTGLAYEQY
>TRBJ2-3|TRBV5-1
ASGTSGFTDTQY
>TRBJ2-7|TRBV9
ASSPRGDLPSEQY
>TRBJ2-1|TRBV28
ASSRYDRASYNEQF
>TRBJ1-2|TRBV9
ASSARDRGLNYGYT
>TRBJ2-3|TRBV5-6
ASSFFRGASTDTQY
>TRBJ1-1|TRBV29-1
SVRTVNTEAF
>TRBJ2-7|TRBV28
AIIGQGYYEQY
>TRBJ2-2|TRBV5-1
ASSLYGGGNPSNTGELF
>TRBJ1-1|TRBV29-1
SVERLTGDTEAF
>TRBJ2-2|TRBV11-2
ASGQASTGELF
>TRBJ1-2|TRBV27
ASKSGGYGYT
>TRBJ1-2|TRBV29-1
SVAQGSNYGYT
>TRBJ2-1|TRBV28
ASSRGLAGGGNEQF
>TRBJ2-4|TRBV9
ASSPTALARAKNIQY
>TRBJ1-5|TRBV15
ATSRGGGNAQPQH
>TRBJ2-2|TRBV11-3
ASSAAGQSGTGELF
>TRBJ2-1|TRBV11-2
ASSLGAGGFNEQF
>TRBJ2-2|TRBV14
ASRKSGIGELF
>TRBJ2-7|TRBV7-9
ASNEGLDGTYEQY
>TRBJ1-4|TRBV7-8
ASSIRGQGTNEKLF
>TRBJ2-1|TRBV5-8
ASSPSRSSYNEQF
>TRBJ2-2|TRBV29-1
SVGGGPGELF
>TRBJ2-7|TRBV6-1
ASSVKGTGGTEQY
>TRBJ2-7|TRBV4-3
ASSPGVGEQY
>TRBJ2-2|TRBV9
ASSVGRVTGELF
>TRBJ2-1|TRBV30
AWTEAGAAYNEQF
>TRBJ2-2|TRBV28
ATIRGGNTGELF
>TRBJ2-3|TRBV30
ACLTGTGFGGSDTQY
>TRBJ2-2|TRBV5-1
ASSLGPSGSGTGELF
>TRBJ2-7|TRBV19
ASSPGQVSYEQY
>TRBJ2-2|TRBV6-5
ASSSGGRSQLF
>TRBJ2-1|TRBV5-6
ASSFLAGVREQF
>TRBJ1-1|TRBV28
ASSLLGPANTEAF